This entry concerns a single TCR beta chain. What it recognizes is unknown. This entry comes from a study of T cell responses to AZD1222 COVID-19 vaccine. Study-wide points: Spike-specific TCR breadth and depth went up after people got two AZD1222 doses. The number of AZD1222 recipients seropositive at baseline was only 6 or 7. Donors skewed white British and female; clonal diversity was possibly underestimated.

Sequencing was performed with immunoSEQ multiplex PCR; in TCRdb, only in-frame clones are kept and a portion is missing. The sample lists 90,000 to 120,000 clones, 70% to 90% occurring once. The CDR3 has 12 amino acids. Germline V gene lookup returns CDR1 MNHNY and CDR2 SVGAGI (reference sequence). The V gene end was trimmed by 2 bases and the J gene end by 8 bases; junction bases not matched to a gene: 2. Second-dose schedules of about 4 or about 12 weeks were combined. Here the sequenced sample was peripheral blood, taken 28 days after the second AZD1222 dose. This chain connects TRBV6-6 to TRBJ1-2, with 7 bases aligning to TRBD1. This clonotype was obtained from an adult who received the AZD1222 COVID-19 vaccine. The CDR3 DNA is TGTGCCAGCAGTTACGACAGGGAGGGCTACACCTTC. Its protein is CASSYDREGYTF.